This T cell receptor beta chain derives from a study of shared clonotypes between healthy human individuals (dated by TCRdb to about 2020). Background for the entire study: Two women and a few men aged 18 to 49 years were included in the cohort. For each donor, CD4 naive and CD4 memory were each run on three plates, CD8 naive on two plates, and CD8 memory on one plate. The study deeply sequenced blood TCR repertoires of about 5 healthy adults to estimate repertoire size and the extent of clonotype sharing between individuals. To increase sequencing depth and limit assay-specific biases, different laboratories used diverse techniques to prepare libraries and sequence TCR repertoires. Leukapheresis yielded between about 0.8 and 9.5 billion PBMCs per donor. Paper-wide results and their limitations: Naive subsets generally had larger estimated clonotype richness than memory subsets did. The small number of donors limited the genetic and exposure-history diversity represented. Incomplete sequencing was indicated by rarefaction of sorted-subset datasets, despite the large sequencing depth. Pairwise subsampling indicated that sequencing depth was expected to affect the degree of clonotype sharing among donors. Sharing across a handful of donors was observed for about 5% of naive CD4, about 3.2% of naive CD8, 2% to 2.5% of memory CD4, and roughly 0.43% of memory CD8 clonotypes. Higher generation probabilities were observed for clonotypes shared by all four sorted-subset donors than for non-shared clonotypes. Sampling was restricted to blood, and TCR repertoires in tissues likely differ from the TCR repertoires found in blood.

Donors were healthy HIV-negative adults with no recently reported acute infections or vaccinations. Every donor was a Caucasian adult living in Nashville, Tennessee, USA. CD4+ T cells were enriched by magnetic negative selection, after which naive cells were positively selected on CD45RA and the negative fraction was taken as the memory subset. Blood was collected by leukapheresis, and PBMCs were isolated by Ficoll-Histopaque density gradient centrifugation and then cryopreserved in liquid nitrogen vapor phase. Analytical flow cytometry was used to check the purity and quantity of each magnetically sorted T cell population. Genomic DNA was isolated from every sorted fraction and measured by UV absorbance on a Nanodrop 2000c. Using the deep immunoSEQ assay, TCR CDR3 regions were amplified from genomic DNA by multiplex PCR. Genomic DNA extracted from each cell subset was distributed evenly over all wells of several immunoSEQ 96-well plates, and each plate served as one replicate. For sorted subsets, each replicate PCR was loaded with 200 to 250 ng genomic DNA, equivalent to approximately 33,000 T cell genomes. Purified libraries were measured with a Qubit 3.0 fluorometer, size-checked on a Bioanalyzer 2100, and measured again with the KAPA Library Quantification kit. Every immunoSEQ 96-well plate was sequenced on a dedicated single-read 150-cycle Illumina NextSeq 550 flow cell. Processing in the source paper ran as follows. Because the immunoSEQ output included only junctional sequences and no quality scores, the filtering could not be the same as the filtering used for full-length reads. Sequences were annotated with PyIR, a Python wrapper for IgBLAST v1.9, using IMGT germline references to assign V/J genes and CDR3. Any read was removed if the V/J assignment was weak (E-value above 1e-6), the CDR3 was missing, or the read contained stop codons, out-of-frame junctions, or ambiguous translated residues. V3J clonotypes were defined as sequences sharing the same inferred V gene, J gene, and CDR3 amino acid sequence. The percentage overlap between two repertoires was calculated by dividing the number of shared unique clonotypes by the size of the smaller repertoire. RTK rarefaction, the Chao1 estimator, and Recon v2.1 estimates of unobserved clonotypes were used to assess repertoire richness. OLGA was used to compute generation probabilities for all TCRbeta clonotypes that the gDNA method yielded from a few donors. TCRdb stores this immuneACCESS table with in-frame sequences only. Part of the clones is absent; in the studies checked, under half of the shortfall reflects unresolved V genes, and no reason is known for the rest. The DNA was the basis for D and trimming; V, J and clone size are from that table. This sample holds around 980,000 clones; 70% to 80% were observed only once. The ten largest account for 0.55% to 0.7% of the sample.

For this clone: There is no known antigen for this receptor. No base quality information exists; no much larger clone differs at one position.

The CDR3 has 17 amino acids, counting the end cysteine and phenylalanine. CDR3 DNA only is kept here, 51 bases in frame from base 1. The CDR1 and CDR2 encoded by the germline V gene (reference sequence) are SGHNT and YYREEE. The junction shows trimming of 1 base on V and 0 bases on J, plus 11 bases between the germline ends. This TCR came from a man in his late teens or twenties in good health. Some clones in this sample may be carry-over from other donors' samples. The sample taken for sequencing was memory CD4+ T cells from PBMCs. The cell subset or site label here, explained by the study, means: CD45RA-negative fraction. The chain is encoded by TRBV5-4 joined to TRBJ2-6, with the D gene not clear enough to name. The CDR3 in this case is CASSLPPQSSGANVLTF. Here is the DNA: TGTGCCAGCAGCTTGCCCCCCCAGAGCTCTGGGGCCAACGTCCTGACTTTC.